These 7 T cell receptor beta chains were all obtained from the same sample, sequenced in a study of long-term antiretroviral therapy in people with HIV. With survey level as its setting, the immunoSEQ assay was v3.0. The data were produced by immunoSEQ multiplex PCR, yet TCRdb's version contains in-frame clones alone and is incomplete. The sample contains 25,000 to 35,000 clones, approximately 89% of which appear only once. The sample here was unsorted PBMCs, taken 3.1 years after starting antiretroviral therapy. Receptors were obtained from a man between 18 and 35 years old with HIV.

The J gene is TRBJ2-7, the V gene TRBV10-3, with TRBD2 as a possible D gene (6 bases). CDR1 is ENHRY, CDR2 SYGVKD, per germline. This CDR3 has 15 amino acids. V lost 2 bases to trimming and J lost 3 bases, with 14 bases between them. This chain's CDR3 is CAISEPDRLDYEQYF. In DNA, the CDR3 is TGTGCCATCAGTGAGCCCGACCGACTAGACTACGAGCAGTACTTC.

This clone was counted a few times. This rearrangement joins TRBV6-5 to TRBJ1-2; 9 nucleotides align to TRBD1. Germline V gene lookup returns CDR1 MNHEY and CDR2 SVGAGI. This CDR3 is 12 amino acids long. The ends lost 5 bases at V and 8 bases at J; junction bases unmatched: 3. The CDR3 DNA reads TGTGCCAGCAGTGGGACAGGGAGAGGCTACACCTTC. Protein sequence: CASSGTGRGYTF.

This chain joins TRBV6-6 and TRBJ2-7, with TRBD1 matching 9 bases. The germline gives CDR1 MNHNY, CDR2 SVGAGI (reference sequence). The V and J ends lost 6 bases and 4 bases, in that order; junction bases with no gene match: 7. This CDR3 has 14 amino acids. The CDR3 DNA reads TGTGCCAGCAGAGACAGGGGGTTGGAATACGAGCAGTACTTC. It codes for CASRDRGLEYEQYF.

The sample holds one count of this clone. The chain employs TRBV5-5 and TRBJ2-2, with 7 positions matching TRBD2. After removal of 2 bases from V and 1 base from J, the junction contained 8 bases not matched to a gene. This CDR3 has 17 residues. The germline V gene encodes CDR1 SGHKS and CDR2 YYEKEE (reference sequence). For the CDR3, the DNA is TGTGCCAGCAGCTTTTTATCCGAGCGGGGGAACACCGGGGAGCTGTTTTTT. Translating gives CASSFLSERGNTGELFF.

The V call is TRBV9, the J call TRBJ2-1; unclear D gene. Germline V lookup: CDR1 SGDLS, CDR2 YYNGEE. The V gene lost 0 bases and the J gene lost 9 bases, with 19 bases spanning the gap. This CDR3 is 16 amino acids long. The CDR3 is CASSVVVGPPVGEQFF. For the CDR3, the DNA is TGTGCCAGCAGCGTAGTAGTCGGACCGCCTGTAGGTGAGCAGTTCTTC.

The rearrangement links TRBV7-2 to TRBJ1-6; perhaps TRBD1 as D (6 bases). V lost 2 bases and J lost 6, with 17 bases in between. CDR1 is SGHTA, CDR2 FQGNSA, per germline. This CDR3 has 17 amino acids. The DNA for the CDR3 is TGTGCCAGCAGCTTACCTCCCCGGGGGCCTCTTAATTCACCCCTCCACTTT. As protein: CASSLPPRGPLNSPLHF.

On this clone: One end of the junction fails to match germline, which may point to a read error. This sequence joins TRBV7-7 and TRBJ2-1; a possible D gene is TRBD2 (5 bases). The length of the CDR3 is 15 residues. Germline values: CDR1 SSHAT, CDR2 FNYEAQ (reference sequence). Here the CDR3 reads CASSLARANYDEQFF. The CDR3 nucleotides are TGTGCTAGCAGCTTAGCGAGGGCCAACTACGATGAGCAGTTCTTC.